This T cell receptor (beta chain) was found in a study of T cell responses to AZD1222 COVID-19 vaccine. Study-wide results and limits: At baseline, just a handful of AZD1222 recipients tested seropositive. A mostly white British donor set with more females was recruited, and clonal diversity was possibly underestimated. Researchers took repertoire samples only after the peak T cell response had come.

Clones were read by immunoSEQ multiplex PCR, and TCRdb kept only the in-frame ones, dropping some. The table lists 120,000 to 150,000 clones, roughly 90% of them singletons. The V gene lost 1 base and the J gene lost 2 bases, with 12 bases spanning the gap. The CDR3 totals 15 residues. Germline V CDR1 and CDR2: SGHNT, YYREEE (reference sequence). As to this clone: Its antigen is as yet unknown.

The rearrangement links TRBV5-4 to TRBJ1-1; no reliable D call. The source of this sequence is an adult in good health. The sequencing used peripheral blood, collected on day 0 of AZD1222 vaccination. CDR3 DNA sequence: TGTGCCAGCAGCTTGCTCAGCGATTCCAACACTGAAGCTTTCTTT. It specifies CASSLLSDSNTEAFF.